This passage covers 20 T cell receptor beta chains from one sample sequenced in a study of identical twins. A single record per CDR3 protein comes from TCRdb applying MiXCR to the 5' RACE reads. The sample carries roughly 690,000 distinct CDR3 sequences, approximately 6.1% recorded once. The sequenced material came from naive T cells sorted from blood. These TCRs come from a man aged 18 to 30 in good health.

This clonotype was seen many times. This sequence joins TRBV20-1 and TRBJ2-7; 7 bases fit TRBD1. J lost 3 bases, V lost 6 bases, and 5 bases had no gene match. Germline V lookup: CDR1 DFQATT, CDR2 SNEGSKA (reference sequence). The CDR3 covers 12 residues. The CDR3 nucleotides are TGCAGTGCCGAGGGACAGAACTACGAGCAGTACTTC. Translating gives CSAEGQNYEQYF.

This clonotype was seen many times. This CDR3 is CSAMEDRGNEKLFF. The CDR3 bases are TGCAGTGCTATGGAGGACAGGGGAAATGAAAAACTGTTTTTT. The chain is built from TRBV20-1 and TRBJ1-4, with 9 nucleotides matching TRBD1. Trimming took 4 bases from V and 5 from J; bases not matched to a gene: 5. The CDR3 covers 14 residues. Germline values: CDR1 DFQATT, CDR2 SNEGSKA (reference sequence).

This clonotype came up a few times. The chain employs TRBV11-2 and TRBJ2-7, with 7 bases that match TRBD2. This CDR3 contains 14 residues. Germline CDR1 SGHAT, CDR2 FQNNGV. Trimming removed 2 bases from V and 2 bases from J; junction bases left unmatched: 3. The DNA for the CDR3 is TGTGCCAGCAGCTTACCTCGGGGGGCCTACGAGCAGTACTTC. This gives the protein CASSLPRGAYEQYF.

This clonotype has a count of ten or more. V gene TRBV20-1 combines with J gene TRBJ1-1; D unresolved. In germline, CDR1 is DFQATT, CDR2 SNEGSKA (reference sequence). This CDR3 contains 13 residues. V was shortened by 6 bases and J by 3 bases, with 14 bases between the two germline ends. The CDR3: CSAPYPSHTEAFF. CDR3 bases: TGCAGTGCCCCTTACCCCAGCCACACTGAAGCTTTCTTT.

This clonotype was seen many times. The chain has TRBV12-3 or TRBV12-4 and TRBJ2-1, with D tentatively TRBD2 (5 bases). The CDR3 loop spans 12 amino acids. V was pared by 11 bases and J by 4 bases, with 12 bases between. CDR3: CAVARGYNEQFF. The CDR3 bases are TGTGCCGTCGCCCGGGGATACAATGAGCAGTTCTTC.

The sample holds many counts of this clonotype. The chain employs TRBV12-3 or TRBV12-4 and TRBJ1-6; no clear D. The CDR3 length is 14 residues. Between the trimmed V and J ends, which lost 2 bases and 9 bases, there was a span of 11 bases. The CDR3 DNA is TGTGCCAGCAGTTTAATCTATCGGGGTTCACCCCTCCACTTT. This gives the protein CASSLIYRGSPLHF.

The chain combines TRBV6-2 or TRBV6-3 with TRBJ2-7; 8 positions agree with TRBD1. CDR3 length: 16 residues. Germline V gene data show CDR1 as MNHEY and CDR2 as SVGEGT. V was pared by 8 bases and J by 4 bases, with 16 bases of the junction left unmatched. In DNA form, the CDR3 reads TGTGCCAGCTACAAGGACCCGCGACAGGGGATGTACGAGCAGTACTTC. It translates to CASYKDPRQGMYEQYF.

In this sample, this clonotype turned up a few times. The rearrangement links TRBV9 to TRBJ2-1, with a tentative D call TRBD1 (5 bases). The germline gives CDR1 SGDLS, CDR2 YYNGEE. The CDR3 loop spans 15 amino acids. The germline V and J ends were trimmed by 6 bases and 2 bases, with 15 bases remaining between them. This CDR3 is CASNSPGSTYNEQFF. CDR3 in DNA: TGTGCCAGCAACTCGCCAGGGTCGACCTACAATGAGCAGTTCTTC. Complete variable domain (other parts from reference TRBV9 and TRBJ2-1): DSGVTQTPKHLITATGQRVTLRCSPRSGDLSVYWYQQSLDQGLQFLIQYYNGEERAKGNILERFSAQQFPDLHSELNLSSLELGDSALYFCASNSPGSTYNEQFFGPGTRLTVL.

In this sample, this clonotype turned up a few times. The chain couples TRBV20-1 to TRBJ1-1; D is undetermined. V dropped 0 bases and J dropped 5 bases, with 22 bases sitting between them. The CDR3 is 17 residues long. CDR1 is DFQATT and CDR2 is SNEGSKA in the germline V gene (reference sequence). The CDR3 sequence is CSARDSGPMGRWTEAFF. The CDR3 nucleotides are TGCAGTGCTAGAGATAGTGGGCCTATGGGGAGATGGACTGAAGCTTTCTTT.

This clonotype was seen many times. The chain couples TRBV20-1 to TRBJ1-1, with D hard to call. The V gene's germline CDR1 is DFQATT and CDR2 SNEGSKA (reference sequence). Trimming stripped 6 bases from V and 0 bases from J, with 8 bases between. This CDR3 region has 12 residues. CDR3 sequence (DNA): TGCAGTGCCAGCCCCATGAACACTGAAGCTTTCTTT. Translating gives CSASPMNTEAFF.

The chain links TRBV4-1 to TRBJ2-1; 12 nucleotides match TRBD2. The germline CDR1 and CDR2 sequences are MGHRA and YSYEKL. With 1 base clipped from V and 9 bases from J, the junction kept 4 bases outside the gene matches. The CDR3 totals 15 residues. The CDR3 loop reads CASSQGTSGITEQFF. CDR3 bases: TGCGCCAGCAGCCAAGGGACTAGCGGGATTACTGAGCAGTTCTTC.

This clonotype was detected many times. This chain links TRBV5-5 with TRBJ2-3; D gene unclear. The V gene's germline CDR1 is SGHKS and CDR2 YYEKEE (reference sequence). V shed 7 bases and J shed 2 bases, with 14 bases lying between them. This CDR3 contains 14 residues. CDR3 DNA sequence: TGTGCCAGCGCGATTACCGAGCACACAGATACGCAGTATTTT. Amino acids: CASAITEHTDTQYF.

A remark on this clonotype: Given the absence of the conserved phenylalanine or tryptophan at the CDR3 end, a read error is likely. The chain couples TRBV6-2 or TRBV6-3 to TRBJ1-5, with 10 bases identical to TRBD1. The CDR3 totals 14 residues. Losses at the gene ends were 4 bases for V and 5 bases for J; bases not matched to a gene: 2. From germline, CDR1 is MNHEY and CDR2 SVGEGT. DNA for the CDR3: TGTGCCAGCAGTTGGGGACAGGGGTATCAGCCCCAGCATTAT. Its translation: CASSWGQGYQPQHY.

This clonotype was picked up many times. The chain is built from TRBV20-1 and TRBJ1-5, with unresolved D. The V end was cut by 2 bases, the J end by 7 bases, with 9 bases between. CDR1 and CDR2 (germline): DFQATT, SNEGSKA (reference sequence). The CDR3 extends over 12 amino acids. The DNA for the CDR3 is TGCAGTGCTAGAAAAGGGTTACAGCCCCAGCATTTT. The encoded protein is CSARKGLQPQHF.

This chain links TRBV12-3 or TRBV12-4 with TRBJ2-2, with 10 bases lining up with TRBD2. Trimming at V came to 3 bases and at J to 2 bases, leaving 9 bases not matched to a gene. This CDR3 comprises 18 residues. The DNA for the CDR3 is TGTGCCAGCAGTTTTGGGCCAGCGGGAGGGATTAACACCGGGGAGCTGTTTTTT. Encoded protein: CASSFGPAGGINTGELFF.

This rearrangement joins TRBV6-5 to TRBJ2-6; D perhaps matches TRBD2 (7 bases). The germline CDR1 and CDR2 sequences are MNHEY and SVGAGI. Between the trimmed V and J ends, which lost 2 bases and 2 bases, there was a span of 19 bases. The CDR3 runs to 19 residues. CDR3 bases: TGTGCCAGCAGTTACCGGGGGGCGCTTGAGTCAGCTGGGGCCAACGTCCTGACTTTC. It encodes CASSYRGALESAGANVLTF.

J is TRBJ2-1 and V is TRBV6-5; the D gene is possibly TRBD2 (7 bases). Germline CDR1 MNHEY, CDR2 SVGAGI. V lost 0 bases and J lost 5, with 17 bases in between. The CDR3 spans 17 residues. CDR3 nucleotides: TGTGCCAGCAGTTACTCGGTCGGGGCGGGGGCCCACAATGAGCAGTTCTTC. This codes for CASSYSVGAGAHNEQFF.

This clonotype was counted ten times or more. Here the CDR3 reads CATSRDQAETQYF. CDR3 nucleotides: TGTGCCACCAGCAGAGATCAAGCGGAGACCCAGTACTTC. The chain has TRBV15 and TRBJ2-5; D gene uncertain. The CDR3 contains 13 residues. Germline CDR1 is LNHNV and CDR2 is YYDKDF (reference sequence). Trimming took off 0 bases at V and 5 bases at J, with 7 bases between the two ends.

The sample holds many counts of this clonotype. The chain is built from TRBV9 and TRBJ1-3, with TRBD1 as a possible D gene (5 bases). The V and J ends lost 3 bases and 0 bases respectively, with 13 bases between them. Germline V gene data show CDR1 as SGDLS and CDR2 as YYNGEE. CDR3 length equals 16 residues. The CDR3: CASSERQQSSGNTIYF. CDR3 DNA: TGTGCCAGCAGCGAGCGACAGCAGAGCTCTGGAAACACCATATATTTT. Looking up the rest from reference TRBV9 and TRBJ1-3 gives the full variable domain: DSGVTQTPKHLITATGQRVTLRCSPRSGDLSVYWYQQSLDQGLQFLIQYYNGEERAKGNILERFSAQQFPDLHSELNLSSLELGDSALYFCASSERQQSSGNTIYFGEGSWLTVV.

The rearrangement joins TRBV2 to TRBJ2-7, with D perhaps matching TRBD1 or TRBD2 (5 bases each). In germline, CDR1 is SNHLY, CDR2 FYNNEI. There are 12 residues in the CDR3. Between the trimmed V and J ends, which lost 6 bases and 6 bases, there was a span of 12 bases. CDR3 sequence (DNA): TGTGCCAGCAGCGCGGCTGGGGGCGAGCAGTACGTC. Protein sequence: CASSAAGGEQYV.